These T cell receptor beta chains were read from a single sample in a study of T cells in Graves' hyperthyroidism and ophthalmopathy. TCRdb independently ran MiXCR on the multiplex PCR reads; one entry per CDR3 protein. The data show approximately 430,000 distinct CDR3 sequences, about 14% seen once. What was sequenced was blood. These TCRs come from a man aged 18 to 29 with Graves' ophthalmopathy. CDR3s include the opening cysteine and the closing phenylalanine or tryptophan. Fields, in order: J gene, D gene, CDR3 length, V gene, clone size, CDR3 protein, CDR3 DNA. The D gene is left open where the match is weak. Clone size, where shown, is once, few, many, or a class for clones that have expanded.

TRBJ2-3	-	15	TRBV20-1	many	CSAEQPYSSTDTQYF	TGCAGTGCGGAGCAACCTTATTCTAGCACAGATACGCAGTATTTT
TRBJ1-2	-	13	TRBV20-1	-	CSAREKANYGYTF	TGCAGTGCTAGAGAAAAGGCAAACTATGGCTACACCTTC
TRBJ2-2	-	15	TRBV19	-	CASSMAELNTGELFF	TGTGCCAGTAGTATGGCGGAGTTAAACACCGGGGAGCTGTTTTTT
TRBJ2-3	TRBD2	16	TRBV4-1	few	CASRNGLAGHTDTQYF	TGCGCCAGCAGAAATGGACTAGCGGGCCACACAGATACGCAGTATTTT
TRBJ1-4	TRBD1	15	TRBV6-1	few	CASRAYTGGRRKLFF	TGTGCCAGCAGGGCATATACAGGGGGACGGCGAAAACTGTTTTTT
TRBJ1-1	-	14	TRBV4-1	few	CPSKMDGLNTEAFF	TGCCCCAGCAAGATGGATGGTCTGAACACTGAAGCTTTCTTT
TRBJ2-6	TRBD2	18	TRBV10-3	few	CAISLTSGGNSGANVLTF	TGTGCCATCAGCCTTACTAGCGGGGGCAACTCTGGGGCCAACGTCCTGACTTTC
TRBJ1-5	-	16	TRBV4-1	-	CASSQDPPQSTQPQHF	TGCGCCAGCAGCCAAGATCCCCCCCAATCCACTCAGCCCCAGCATTTT
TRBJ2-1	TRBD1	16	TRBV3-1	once	CASSPRKGGQGFRKFF	TGTGCCAGCAGCCCACGAAAGGGGGGACAGGGATTTCGGAAGTTCTTC
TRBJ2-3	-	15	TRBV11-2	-	CASSLDGRGADTQYF	TGTGCCAGCAGCTTAGATGGGCGGGGAGCAGATACGCAGTATTTT
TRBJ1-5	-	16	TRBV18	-	CASSPTTGTRGQPQHF	TGTGCCAGCTCACCTACGACAGGTACGCGAGGTCAGCCCCAGCATTTT
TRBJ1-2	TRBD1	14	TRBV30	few	CAWSFGQGEYGYTF	TGTGCCTGGAGCTTCGGACAGGGGGAATATGGCTACACCTTC
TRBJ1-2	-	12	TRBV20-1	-	CSAGTPNYGYTF	TGCAGTGCCGGGACACCTAACTATGGCTACACCTTC
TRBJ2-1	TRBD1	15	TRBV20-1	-	CSARKGTGVPNEQFF	TGCAGTGCTAGAAAGGGGACAGGGGTTCCCAATGAGCAGTTCTTC
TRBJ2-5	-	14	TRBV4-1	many	CASSQDAYQETQYF	TGCGCCAGCAGCCAAGATGCCTATCAAGAGACCCAGTACTTC
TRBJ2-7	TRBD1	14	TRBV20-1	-	CSAPPGGSSYEQYF	TGCAGTGCCCCGCCAGGGGGAAGCTCCTACGAGCAGTACTTC
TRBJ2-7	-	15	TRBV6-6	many	CASSYSPQGSNEQYF	TGTGCCAGCAGTTACTCGCCGCAGGGCTCCAACGAGCAGTACTTC
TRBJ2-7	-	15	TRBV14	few	CASSQDSGSGREQYF	TGTGCCAGCAGCCAAGATAGTGGGTCAGGGCGCGAGCAGTACTTC
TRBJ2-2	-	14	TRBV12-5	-	CASGLVRNTGELFF	TGTGCTAGTGGTTTGGTACGCAACACCGGGGAGCTGTTTTTT
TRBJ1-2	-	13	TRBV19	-	CASSTREADGYTF	TGTGCCAGTAGTACTCGGGAAGCGGATGGCTACACCTTC
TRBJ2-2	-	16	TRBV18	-	CASSPRGVPNTGELFF	TGTGCCAGCTCACCGAGAGGGGTCCCCAACACCGGGGAGCTGTTTTTT
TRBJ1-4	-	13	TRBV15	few	CATSRVTNEKLFF	TGTGCCACCAGCAGGGTGACTAATGAAAAACTGTTTTTT
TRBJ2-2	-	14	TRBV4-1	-	CASSQEAAAGELFF	TGCGCCAGCAGCCAAGAAGCGGCTGCCGGGGAGCTGTTTTTT
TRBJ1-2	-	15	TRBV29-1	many	CSVDFVNGANYGYTF	TGCAGCGTTGACTTCGTAAACGGAGCTAACTATGGCTACACCTTC
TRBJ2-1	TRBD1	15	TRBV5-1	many	CASSLGTGTVSEQFF	TGCGCCAGCAGCCTGGGGACAGGGACTGTCTCTGAGCAGTTCTTC
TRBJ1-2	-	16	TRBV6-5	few	CASSYSDAGSYYGYTF	TGTGCCAGCAGTTACTCGGATGCAGGGAGCTACTATGGCTACACCTTC
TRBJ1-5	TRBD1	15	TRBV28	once	CASSPTGTGDQPQHF	TGTGCCAGCAGTCCGACCGGGACAGGGGACCAGCCCCAGCATTTT
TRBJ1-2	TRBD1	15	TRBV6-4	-	CASSYSQGEGYGYTF	TGTGCCAGCAGTTACTCTCAGGGGGAAGGCTATGGCTACACCTTC
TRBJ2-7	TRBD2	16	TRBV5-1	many	CASSGTSGSVRHEQYF	TGCGCCAGCAGCGGGACTAGCGGGAGCGTAAGACACGAGCAGTACTTC
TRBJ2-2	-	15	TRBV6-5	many	CASSYSWNSGGELFF	TGTGCCAGCAGTTACTCGTGGAATAGCGGCGGGGAGCTGTTTTTT
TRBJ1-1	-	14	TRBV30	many	CAWSLQGVGTEAFF	TGTGCCTGGAGTTTACAGGGTGTCGGGACTGAAGCTTTCTTT
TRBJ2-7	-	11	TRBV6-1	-	CASNSVSEQYF	TGTGCCAGCAATTCGGTTAGCGAGCAGTACTTC
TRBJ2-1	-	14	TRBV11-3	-	CASGRGPRWSEQFF	TGTGCCAGCGGCCGGGGACCCCGTTGGAGTGAGCAGTTCTTC
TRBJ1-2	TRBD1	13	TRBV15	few	CATATGANYGYTF	TGTGCCACAGCTACAGGGGCTAACTATGGCTACACCTTC
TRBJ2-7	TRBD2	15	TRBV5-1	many	CASSALAGATYEQYF	TGCGCCAGCAGCGCTCTAGCGGGGGCCACCTACGAGCAGTACTTC
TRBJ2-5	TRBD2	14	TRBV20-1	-	CSARGGSGRETQYF	TGCAGTGCTAGGGGCGGAAGCGGGAGGGAGACCCAGTACTTC
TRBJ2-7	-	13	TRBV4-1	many	CASSQDGRDEQYF	TGCGCCAGCAGCCAAGACGGACGGGACGAGCAGTACTTC
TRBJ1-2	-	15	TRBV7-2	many	CASSREPGLTRGYTF	TGTGCCAGCAGCAGAGAACCGGGGCTGACCCGGGGCTACACCTTC
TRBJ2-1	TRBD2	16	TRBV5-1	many	CASSSGSGGAFNEQFF	TGCGCCAGCAGCTCAGGAAGCGGGGGGGCCTTCAATGAGCAGTTCTTC
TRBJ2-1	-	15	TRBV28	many	CASKEDPTSYNEQFF	TGTGCCTCCAAGGAGGACCCGACTTCCTACAATGAGCAGTTCTTC
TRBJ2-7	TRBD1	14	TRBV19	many	CASSPDRWAYEQYF	TGTGCCAGTAGTCCGGACAGGTGGGCCTACGAGCAGTACTTC
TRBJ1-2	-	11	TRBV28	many	CASSLSDGYTF	TGTGCCAGCAGCTTATCGGATGGCTACACCTTC
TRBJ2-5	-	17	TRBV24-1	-	CATSDLRAPVNGETQYF	TGTGCCACCAGTGATTTGCGAGCGCCAGTTAACGGAGAGACCCAGTACTTC
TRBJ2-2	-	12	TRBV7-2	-	CASITRTGELFF	TGTGCCAGCATCACTAGAACCGGGGAGCTGTTTTTT
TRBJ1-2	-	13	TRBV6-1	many	CASSYTGWYGYTF	TGTGCCAGCAGTTATACAGGCTGGTATGGCTACACCTTC
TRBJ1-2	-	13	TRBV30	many	CAWSPHGNYGYTF	TGTGCCTGGAGTCCCCATGGGAACTATGGCTACACCTTC
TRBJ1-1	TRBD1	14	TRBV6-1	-	CASSGFQGAAEAFF	TGTGCCAGCAGTGGGTTCCAGGGGGCGGCTGAAGCTTTCTTT
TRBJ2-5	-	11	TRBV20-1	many	CSARIEETQYF	TGCAGTGCTAGGATCGAAGAGACCCAGTACTTC
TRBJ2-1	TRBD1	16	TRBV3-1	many	CASSQGQGPFRNEQFF	TGTGCCAGCAGCCAAGGACAGGGGCCCTTTAGGAATGAGCAGTTCTTC
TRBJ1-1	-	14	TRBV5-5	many	CASSFGGVDTEAFF	TGTGCCAGCAGCTTTGGAGGGGTCGATACTGAAGCTTTCTTT
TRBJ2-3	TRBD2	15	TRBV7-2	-	CASSRGAAGGDTQYF	TGTGCCAGCAGCCGCGGGGCAGCGGGGGGTGATACGCAGTATTTT